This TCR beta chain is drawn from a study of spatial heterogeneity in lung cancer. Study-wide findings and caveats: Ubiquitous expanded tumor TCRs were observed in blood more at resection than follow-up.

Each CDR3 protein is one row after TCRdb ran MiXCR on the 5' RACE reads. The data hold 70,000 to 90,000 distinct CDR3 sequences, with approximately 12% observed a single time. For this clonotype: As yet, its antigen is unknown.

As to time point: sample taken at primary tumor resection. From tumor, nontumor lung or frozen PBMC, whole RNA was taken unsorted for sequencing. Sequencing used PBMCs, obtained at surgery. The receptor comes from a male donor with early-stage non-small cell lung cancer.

CDR3 DNA: TGCGCCAGCAACTCCGGGACAGGGTGGACAGATACGCAGTATTTT. Its protein is CASNSGTGWTDTQYF. The V and J genes are TRBV5-1 and TRBJ2-3; TRBD1 matches 9 bases. The length of the CDR3 is 15 residues. Germline loops: CDR1 SGHRS, CDR2 YFSETQ. V lost 6 bases, J lost 3 bases, and 8 bases stayed unmatched.